This TCR beta chain was recorded in a study of OX40 agonist ivuxolimab in advanced cancers. As for the study more broadly: Ivuxolimab, which targeted the costimulatory receptor OX40 (CD134), was an agonistic, fully human IgG2 monoclonal antibody. Intravenous ivuxolimab was administered to patients every 2 weeks at six dose levels: 0.01, 0.1, 0.3, 1.5, 3 and 10 mg/kg. Of the 52 patients in dose escalation, about 20 had hepatocellular carcinoma, roughly 15 had melanoma, 9 had renal cell carcinoma and 9 had head and neck cancer. In the dose-escalation cohort, 70% to 90% of patients were male, and the mean age was roughly 60 years with a range of roughly 23 to 79. Patients were allowed to have had prior anti-PD-1, anti-PD-L1 or anti-CTLA-4 therapy, and approximately 40% of the dose-escalation patients had previously received checkpoint inhibitors. Partial responses occurred in three dose-escalation patients, of whom one had hepatocellular carcinoma and two had cutaneous melanoma. Peripheral TCRbeta sequencing aimed to test whether ivuxolimab altered TCR sequence diversity and caused clonal T-cell expansion. The paper covers the monotherapy dose-escalation part of the phase I ivuxolimab trial, which included N of about 50 patients. Broad study findings and their caveats: The antigen specificity of the peripheral T cells that underwent clonal expansion was not determined. Low levels of normalized T-cell clonal expansion were also seen in some nonresponding patients. After ivuxolimab, CD8+ T cells had more expanded clones than CD4+ T cells on average. In the 0.1-3.0 mg/kg groups, partial responders had among the lowest normalized peripheral clonal expansion, particularly in CD8+ T cells. Clonal expansion of both CD4+ and CD8+ blood T cells was observed from baseline to week 6 at doses 0.1 to 3.0 mg/kg.

Genomic DNA was extracted from sorted cells for sequencing of the TCRbeta CDR3 region. The immunoSEQ Assay was used for sequencing of TCRbeta CDR3 regions. What TCRdb holds here is the immuneACCESS table cut down to in-frame rearrangements. Part of the clones is not present; checked against another copy, under half of the missing clones reflect an unresolved V gene, and the others are unexplained. The sample table contains 50,000 to 65,000 clones; only one count was recorded for 70% to 90% of them. The ten largest make up around 6.7% of the sample. There are 12 amino acids in the CDR3, from cysteine to phenylalanine inclusive. CDR3 DNA is the only sequence kept; it has 36 bases, read in frame from the first base. The CDR1 and CDR2 encoded by the germline V gene (reference sequence) are GTSNPN and SVGIG. Patients with autoimmune disease history or receiving systemic immunosuppression were excluded from the trial. Peripheral blood for TCR sequencing was drawn from every dose cohort at baseline, at cycle 4 day 1 and at cycle 7 day 1. Samples came from an open-label, multicenter, first-in-human phase I dose-escalation trial of ivuxolimab. Adults with locally advanced or metastatic head and neck squamous cell, hepatocellular, melanoma or renal cell carcinoma were enrolled in the trial. Before TCR sequencing, CD4+ and CD8+ T cells were separately sorted from peripheral blood.

As regards this clone: The antigen this receptor binds is unknown. One junction end disagrees with the germline gene, perhaps due to a read error.

The origin of this receptor is an adult with an advanced solid tumor such as melanoma, head and neck, liver or kidney cancer. Sequencing was performed on CD4+ or CD8+ T cells sorted from blood, taken in a trial of the OX40 agonist ivuxolimab. The chain is made from TRBV30 and TRBJ1-1, and the D gene may be TRBD1, 5 bases matching. The DNA sequence is TGTGCCTGGAGTGTACAGGAAAGGAGAACTCTCTTT. This yields the protein CAWSVQERRTLF.